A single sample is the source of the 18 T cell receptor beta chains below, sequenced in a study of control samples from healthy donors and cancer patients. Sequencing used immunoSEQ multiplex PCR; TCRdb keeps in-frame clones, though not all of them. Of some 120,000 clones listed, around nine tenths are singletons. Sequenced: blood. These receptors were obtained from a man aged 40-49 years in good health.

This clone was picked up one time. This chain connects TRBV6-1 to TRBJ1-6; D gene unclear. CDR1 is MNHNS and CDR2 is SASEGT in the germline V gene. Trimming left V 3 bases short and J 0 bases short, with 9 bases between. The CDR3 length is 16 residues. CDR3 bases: TGTGCCAGCAGTGACGACGGATCCTCCTATAATTCACCCCTCCACTTT. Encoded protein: CASSDDGSSYNSPLHF.

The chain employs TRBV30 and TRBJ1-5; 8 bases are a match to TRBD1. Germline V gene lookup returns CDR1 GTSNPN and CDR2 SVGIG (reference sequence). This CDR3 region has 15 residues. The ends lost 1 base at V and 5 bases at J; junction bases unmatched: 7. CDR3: CAWSGGQAGHQPQHF. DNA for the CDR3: TGTGCCTGGAGTGGGGGACAGGCCGGCCATCAGCCCCAGCATTTT.

In nucleotides, the CDR3 is TGTGCCAGCAGCTTAGGCACAGGGGTAGAGGGGGAGCTGTTTTTT. Its translation: CASSLGTGVEGELFF. The genes are TRBV7-9 and TRBJ2-2, with 7 bases matching TRBD1. In germline, CDR1 is SEHNR, CDR2 FQNEAQ (reference sequence). The CDR3 consists of 15 residues. J was trimmed by 8 bases and V by 1 base; bases with no gene match: 7.

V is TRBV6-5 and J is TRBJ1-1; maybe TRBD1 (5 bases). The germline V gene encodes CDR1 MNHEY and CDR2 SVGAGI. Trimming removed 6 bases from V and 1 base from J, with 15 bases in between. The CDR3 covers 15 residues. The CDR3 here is CASRLDSRPNTEAFF. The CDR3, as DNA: TGTGCCAGCAGGCTAGACAGTCGGCCGAACACTGAAGCTTTCTTT.

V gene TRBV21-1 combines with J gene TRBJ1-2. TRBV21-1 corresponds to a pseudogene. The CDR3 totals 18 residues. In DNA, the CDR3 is TGTGCCAGCAGCAACCCAAAAATGGCGCCGGGGGCGGACTATGGCTACACCTTC. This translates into CASSNPKMAPGADYGYTF.

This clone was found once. The CDR3 reads CASSQGTRTEQYF. In DNA form, the CDR3 reads TGCGCCAGCAGCCAGGGCACCCGGACGGAGCAGTACTTC. The chain combines TRBV4-3 with TRBJ2-7, with D uncertain. The V and J ends lost 3 bases and 7 bases respectively, with 13 bases between them. This CDR3 spans 13 amino acids. In germline, CDR1 is LGHNA, CDR2 YSLEER.

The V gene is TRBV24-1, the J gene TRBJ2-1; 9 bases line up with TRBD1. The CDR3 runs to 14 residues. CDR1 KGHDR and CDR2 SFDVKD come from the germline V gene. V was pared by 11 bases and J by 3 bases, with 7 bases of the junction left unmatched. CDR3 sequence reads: CAIGGQGVYNEQFF. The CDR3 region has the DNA TGTGCCATTGGGGGACAGGGAGTCTACAATGAGCAGTTCTTC.

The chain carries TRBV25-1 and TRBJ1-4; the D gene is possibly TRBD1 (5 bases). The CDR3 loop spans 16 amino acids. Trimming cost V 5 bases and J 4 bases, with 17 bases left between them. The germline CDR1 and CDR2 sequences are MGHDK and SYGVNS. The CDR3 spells CASSLPTGGFNEKLFF. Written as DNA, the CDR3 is TGTGCCAGCAGTCTTCCCACAGGAGGCTTTAATGAAAAACTGTTTTTT.

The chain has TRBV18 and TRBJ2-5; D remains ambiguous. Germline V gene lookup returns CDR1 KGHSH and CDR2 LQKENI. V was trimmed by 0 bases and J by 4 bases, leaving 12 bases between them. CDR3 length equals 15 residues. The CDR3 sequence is CASSPPSRNGETQYF. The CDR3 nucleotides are TGTGCCAGCTCACCACCTTCAAGGAACGGAGAGACCCAGTACTTC.

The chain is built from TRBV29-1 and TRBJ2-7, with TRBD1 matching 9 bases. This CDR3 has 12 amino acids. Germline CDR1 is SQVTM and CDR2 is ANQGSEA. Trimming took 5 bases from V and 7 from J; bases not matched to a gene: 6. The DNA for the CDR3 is TGCAGCGTTCGGGACAGGGCGGGGGAGCAGTACTTC. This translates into CSVRDRAGEQYF.

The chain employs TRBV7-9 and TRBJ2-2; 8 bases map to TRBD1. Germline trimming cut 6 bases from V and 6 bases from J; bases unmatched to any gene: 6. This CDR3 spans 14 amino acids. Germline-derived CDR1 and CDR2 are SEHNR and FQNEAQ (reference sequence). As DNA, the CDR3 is TGTGCCAGCAGAGACCCCAGGGGGCCCGGGGAGCTGTTTTTT. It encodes CASRDPRGPGELFF.

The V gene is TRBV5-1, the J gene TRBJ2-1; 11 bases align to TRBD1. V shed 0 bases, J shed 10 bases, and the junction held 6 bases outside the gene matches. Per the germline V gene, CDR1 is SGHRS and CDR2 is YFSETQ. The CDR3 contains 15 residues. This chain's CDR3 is CASSLVDRGQGEQFF. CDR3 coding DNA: TGCGCCAGCAGCTTGGTGGACAGGGGGCAAGGAGAGCAGTTCTTC.

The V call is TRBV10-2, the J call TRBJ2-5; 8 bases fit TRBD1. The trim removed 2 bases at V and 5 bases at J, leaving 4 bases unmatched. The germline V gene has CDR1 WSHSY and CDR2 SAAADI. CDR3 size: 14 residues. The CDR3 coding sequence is TGCGCCAGCAGTGAGGCAGGGGGCGTGGAGACCCAGTACTTC. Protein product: CASSEAGGVETQYF.

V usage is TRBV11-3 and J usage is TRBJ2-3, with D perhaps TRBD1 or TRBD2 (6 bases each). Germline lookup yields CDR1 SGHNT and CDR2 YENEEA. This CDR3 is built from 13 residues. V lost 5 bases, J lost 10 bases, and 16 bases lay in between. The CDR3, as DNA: TGTGCCAGCAGCCCCCCCTTTAGGGGGGCGCAGTATTTT. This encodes CASSPPFRGAQYF.

CDR3 amino acids: CSVGGGTSNYGYTF. The CDR3 DNA is TGCAGCGTCGGCGGGGGGACCTCTAACTATGGCTACACCTTC. The J gene is TRBJ1-2, the V gene TRBV29-1, with D perhaps TRBD1 (5 bases). V lost 6 bases, J lost 0 bases, and 14 bases lay in between. Germline lookup yields CDR1 SQVTM and CDR2 ANQGSEA. The CDR3 sequence is 14 residues long.

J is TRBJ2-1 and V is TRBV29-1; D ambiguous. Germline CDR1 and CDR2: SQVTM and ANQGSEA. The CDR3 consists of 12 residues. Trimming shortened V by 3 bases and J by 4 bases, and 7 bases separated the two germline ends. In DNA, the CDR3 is TGCAGCGTTGACGGGCTTTACAATGAGCAGTTCTTC. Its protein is CSVDGLYNEQFF.

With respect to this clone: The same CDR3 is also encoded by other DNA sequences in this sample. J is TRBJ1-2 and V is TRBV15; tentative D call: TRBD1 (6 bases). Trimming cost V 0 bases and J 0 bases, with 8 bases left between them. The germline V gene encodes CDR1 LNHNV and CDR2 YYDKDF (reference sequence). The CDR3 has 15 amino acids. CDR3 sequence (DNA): TGTGCCACCAGCAGAGACCGGACAGCTAACTATGGCTACACCTTC. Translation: CATSRDRTANYGYTF. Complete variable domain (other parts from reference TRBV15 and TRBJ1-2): DAMVIQNPRYQVTQFGKPVTLSCSQTLNHNVMYWYQQKSSQAPKLLFHYYDKDFNNEADTPDNFQSRRPNTSFCFLDIRSPGLGDTAMYLCATSRDRTANYGYTFGSGTRLTVV.

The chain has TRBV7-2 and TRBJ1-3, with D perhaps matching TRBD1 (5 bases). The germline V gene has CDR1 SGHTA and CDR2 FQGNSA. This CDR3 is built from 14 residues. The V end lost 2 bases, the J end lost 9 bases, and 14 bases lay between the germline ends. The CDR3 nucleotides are TGTGCCAGCAGCTTATCACCGGGGGGTGTCACCATATATTTT. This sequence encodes CASSLSPGGVTIYF.